This T cell receptor beta chain was observed in a study of blood T cell repertoires in COVID-19. Study in general: T cells, B-cell-depleted T cells, or PBMCs supplied cDNA or gDNA.

CDR1 and CDR2 (germline): MNHEY, SVGAGI. CDR3 length: 13 residues. With 4 bases removed from V and 9 bases from J, the gap between germline ends came to 10 bases. Data came from immunoSEQ multiplex PCR; TCRdb stores just in-frame clones and leaves some out. The top ten clones hold roughly 36% of a sample with approximately 76,000 clones, around 83% of them seen once. The sample comprised peripheral blood. The V call is TRBV6-5, the J call TRBJ1-6; tentative D call: TRBD1 (5 bases). This TCR came from a man aged 80 or over with active or convalescent COVID-19. CDR3 bases: TGTGCCAGCAGTTCCGGGGGGGGTTCACCCCTCCACTTT. The encoded protein is CASSSGGGSPLHF.